Listed here is a single T cell receptor beta chain. Its binding antigen is unknown. Per-nucleotide qualities are absent, and no much larger clonotype sits a single base away. The time point label here, explained by the study, means: baseline before first vaccination. Vaccinee samples came from UK trials COV001 and COV002, including a single-blind randomized controlled phase 2/3 trial of AZD1222 (ChAdOx1 nCoV-19) in healthy adults. For TCRbeta chain sequencing, PBMC samples were collected from trial participants at day 0 and at day 28 after the second dose. V is cut by 0 bases and J by 11 bases, and the space between the germline ends is 11 bases. The cysteine opens and the phenylalanine closes a CDR3 of 13 amino acids. Kept here is only the CDR3 DNA, which spans 39 bases and is read in frame from base 1. Per the germline V gene (reference sequence), LNHNV is the CDR1 and YYDKDF is the CDR2. This entry is derived from a study of T cell responses to AZD1222 COVID-19 vaccine (dated by TCRdb to the early 2020s). Describing the broader study: AZD1222 recipients given second doses at about 4 weeks or at about 12 weeks were pooled, since spike-specific TCR depth and breadth were not found to differ between the two schedules. A total of 230 to 250 trial participants underwent TCR sequencing, of whom nearly 210 received two doses of AZD1222 and 26 received two doses of the MenACWY control vaccine. Trial participants were enrolled into age subgroups of 18-55, 56-69 and 70-plus years, which contained roughly 140, 27 and 60 TCR-sequenced participants, respectively. The paper as a whole reports these results and caveats: Conclusions about previously exposed vaccinees were limited because only six AZD1222 recipients were SARS-CoV-2 seropositive at baseline. Most participants were white British and females outnumbered males, and the authors suggested that clonal diversity may have been underestimated. Because no day 14 peak-response samples were available, repertoires were characterized only after the peak T cell response. Nearly half of unique spike-specific TCRs reportedly recognized epitopes outside regions mutated in the B.1.351 and B.1.1.7 variants. Spike-specific TCR breadth and depth rose significantly after two AZD1222 doses compared with day 0 and with MenACWY recipients. In the small 56-69-year group, the increase in depth fell short of significance, most likely because of low power. Vaccine-associated CD4 TCRs spanned the whole spike protein, with dominant responses in regions 160-218 and 743-854.

The CDR3 regions of human TCRbeta chains were subjected to immunosequencing. In the original analysis: Repertoire TCRs were checked for matches against a reference library of SARS-CoV-2-specific TCRs that had been generated using the MIRA antigen-specificity platform. Breadth meant the fraction of unique TCRs that were SARS-CoV-2-associated, whereas depth meant the fraction of total T cells that were SARS-CoV-2-associated. Using the MIRA data, each spike-specific TCR was assigned both to the spike region to which the TCR was reactive and to a CD4 or CD8 class. Log10-transformed breadth and depth values were compared by one-way ANOVA with Sidak's multiple comparisons tests. TCRdb holds this immuneACCESS table with in-frame rearrangements only. Some clones are missing; in checked studies, unresolved V genes explain under half, and the rest has no known cause. V and J calls and clone size follow that table, whereas D and trimming were derived from the DNA. The sample table contains around 100,000 clones; only one count was recorded for about 90% of them. Of the sample, 1.5% to 2% falls within the top ten clones.

The V gene is TRBV15 and the J gene is TRBJ2-1; TRBD1 is possibly the D segment (5 matching bases). This specimen was peripheral blood, taken on day 0 of AZD1222 vaccination. The TCR comes from an adult in good health. The nucleotide sequence is TGTGCCACCAGCAGAGATAGCAGGGAAAAGCAGTTCTTC. Its protein is CATSRDSREKQFF.